In this sample, the clone carrying this T cell receptor (beta chain) turned up a few times. Its target is unknown. The data are from a study of response to subunit inactivated influenza vaccine. Study conclusions and caveats: It was the authors' suggestion that each seasonal influenza vaccination recruits few new T cells.

TCRdb called the RT-PCR reads again in MiXCR, with one record for every CDR3 protein. The data contain fewer than 350,000 distinct CDR3 sequences, 21% of them singletons. In germline, CDR1 is SGHKS, CDR2 YYEKEE (reference sequence). The CDR3 is 14 amino acids. Trimming left V 1 base short and J 6 bases short, with 10 bases between. The specimen comprised PBMCs from blood, sampled about 20 months after vaccination. This chain links TRBV5-5 with TRBJ2-2; the D is unclear. The TCR sequence derives from a man between 45 and 75 years old who received an inactivated influenza vaccine. The chain's CDR3 is CASSLRPNSGELFF. The CDR3 DNA follows: TGTGCCAGCAGCTTGAGGCCAAACTCCGGGGAGCTGTTTTTT.